This is a list of T cell receptor beta chains from one sample in a study of cytomegalovirus exposure and HLA in healthy donors. Sequenced by immunoSEQ multiplex PCR; TCRdb stores in-frame clones only, minus some. The sample consists of 63,000 or so clones, 73% of them appearing once. The material sequenced was PBMCs. These receptors all come from a man aged 45-65 years in good health and CMV-seronegative. CDR3s include the opening cysteine and the closing phenylalanine or tryptophan. The D gene is left open where the match is weak. The size of a clone is reported for some rows only, either as once, few or many, or as a class for expanded clones.

d_gene | j_gene | abundance | v_gene | CDR3aa | CDR3nt
TRBD1 | TRBJ1-1 | few | TRBV14 | CASSLRTGQGTTEAFF | TGTGCCAGCAGCCTCAGGACGGGACAGGGGACCACTGAAGCTTTCTTT
NA | TRBJ1-2 | NA | TRBV30 | CAWSVSLGSYGYTF | TGTGCCTGGAGTGTGAGTCTTGGGAGTTATGGCTACACCTTC
TRBD2 | TRBJ2-2 | few | TRBV4-1 | CASSQAGGITGELFF | TGCGCCAGCAGCCAGGCCGGGGGGATTACCGGGGAGCTGTTTTTT
NA | TRBJ1-3 | NA | TRBV30 | CAWSQGNTIYF | TGTGCCTGGAGCCAAGGAAACACCATATATTTT
TRBD1 | TRBJ2-4 | few | TRBV30 | CAWSTGQGDVKNIQYF | TGTGCCTGGAGTACAGGACAGGGGGACGTCAAAAACATTCAGTACTTC
TRBD2 | TRBJ2-1 | NA | TRBV11-1 | CASSLGFSGGAIYNEQFF | TGTGCCAGCAGCTTGGGCTTTAGCGGGGGGGCCATATACAATGAGCAGTTCTTC
NA | TRBJ1-2 | NA | TRBV6-5 | CASSSRITGSTF | TGTGCCAGCAGTTCCCGGATTACAGGGAGCACCTTC
TRBD2 | TRBJ2-6 | once | TRBV5-1 | CASSLRSGGLSSGANVLTF | TGCGCCAGCAGCTTGCGTAGCGGGGGGCTTAGCTCTGGGGCCAACGTCCTGACTTTC
NA | TRBJ1-6 | NA | TRBV5-1 | CAAPCGKSSYNSPLHF | TGCGCCGCCCCCTGCGGAAAGAGCTCCTATAATTCACCCCTCCACTTT
TRBD1 | TRBJ1-3 | NA | TRBV6-1 | CASGKGTGVGNTIYF | TGTGCCAGCGGGAAAGGGACAGGGGTTGGAAACACCATATATTTT
NA | TRBJ2-3 | NA | TRBV5-8 | CASSPGQFSTDTQYF | TGTGCCAGCAGCCCCGGACAGTTTAGCACAGATACGCAGTATTTT
NA | TRBJ1-3 | once | TRBV4-1 | CASSQDMGAQGNTIYF | TGCGCCAGCAGCCAAGATATGGGGGCGCAGGGAAACACCATATATTTT
TRBD2 | TRBJ2-1 | NA | TRBV10-1 | CASSESRLAGTNEQFF | TGCGCCAGCAGTGAGTCGCGGCTAGCGGGGACAAATGAGCAGTTCTTC
TRBD2 | TRBJ2-3 | NA | TRBV9 | CASSPPPPAGGGTYTQYF | TGTGCCAGCAGCCCTCCTCCCCCCGCGGGGGGGGGCACATATACGCAGTATTTT
TRBD1 | TRBJ2-2 | NA | TRBV5-1 | CASIAGTANTGELFF | TGCGCCAGCATCGCTGGGACAGCGAACACCGGGGAGCTGTTTTTT
NA | TRBJ1-5 | NA | TRBV6-6 | CASRPQGARQPQHF | TGTGCCAGCAGACCCCAAGGGGCCCGTCAGCCCCAGCATTTT
NA | TRBJ2-7 | NA | TRBV10-3 | CAITTGSYEQYF | TGTGCCATCACGACGGGCTCCTACGAGCAGTACTTC